Reported below is one TCR beta chain. Repertoires were generated with immunoSEQ multiplex PCR, while TCRdb's copy carries only in-frame clones and drops some. Here the sample spans about 140,000 clones, roughly 80% being singletons. V dropped 2 bases and J dropped 4; count of bases not matched to a gene: 8. The CDR3 is 16 residues long. Germline V gene sequence: CDR1 SGHRS, CDR2 YFSETQ. This sample was included in a study of blood T cell repertoires in COVID-19. The chain uses TRBV5-1 and TRBJ2-2, with 7 nucleotides matching TRBD1. The receptor was derived from a man between 45 and 60 years old with acute or convalescent COVID-19. The sample consisted of peripheral blood. DNA of the CDR3: TGCGCCAGCAGCTTACCGACAGGGTTGAGCACCGGGGAGCTGTTTTTT. Protein product: CASSLPTGLSTGELFF. The whole variable domain, filled in from reference TRBV5-1 and TRBJ2-2, reads KAGVTQTPRYLIKTRGQQVTLSCSPISGHRSVSWYQQTPGQGLQFLFEYFSETQRNKGNFPGRFSGRQFSNSRSEMNVSTLELGDSALYLCASSLPTGLSTGELFFGEGSRLTVL.